The clone carrying this T cell receptor beta chain was counted ten times or more. Its antigen is unknown. The iRepertoire nested amplicon-rescue multiplex PCR amplified TCR alpha and beta CDR3s from RNA. Tissue mRNA or PBMC total RNA, roughly 100-400 ng, went into one-step reverse transcription and amplification. TCRdb re-analysed the multiplex PCR reads in MiXCR, keeping a single row per CDR3 protein. This sample has 150,000 to 200,000 distinct CDR3 sequences, with around 40% found just once. This specimen comes from a study of glioma-infiltrating T cells. CDR3 length: 11 amino acids. The V end lost 4 bases, the J end lost 5 bases, and 3 bases lay between the germline ends. Germline CDR1 and CDR2: SGHTA and FQGNSA. General study findings and limits: Above-expected tissue-blood divergence occurred in all gliomas, most in low-grade ones. Very few CDR3 sequences were shared between tissue and blood.

Material: glioma tissue, nonneoplastic brain tissue, or PBMCs (not recorded which). This clonotype was sampled from a human donor with low-grade glioma or glioblastoma, undergoing nonglioma brain surgery, or in good health (not recorded which). The chain joins TRBV7-2 to TRBJ1-3; no clear D gene. CDR3 coding DNA: TGTGCCAGCAGCTACAGAAACACCATATATTTT. Protein product: CASSYRNTIYF.